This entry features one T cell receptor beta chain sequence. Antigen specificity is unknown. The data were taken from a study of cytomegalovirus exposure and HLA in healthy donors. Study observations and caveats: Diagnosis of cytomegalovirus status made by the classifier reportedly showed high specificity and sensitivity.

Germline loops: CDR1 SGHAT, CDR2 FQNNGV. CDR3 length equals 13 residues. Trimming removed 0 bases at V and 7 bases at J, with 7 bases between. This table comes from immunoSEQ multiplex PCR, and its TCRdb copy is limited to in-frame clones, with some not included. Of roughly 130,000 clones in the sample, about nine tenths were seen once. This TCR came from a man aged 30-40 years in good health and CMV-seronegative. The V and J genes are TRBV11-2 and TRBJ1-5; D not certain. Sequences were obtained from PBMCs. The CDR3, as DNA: TGTGCCAGCAGCTTAGATTTACGGCAGCCCCAGCATTTT. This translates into CASSLDLRQPQHF.